Below, 18 T cell receptor beta chains from the same sample are listed, as sequenced in a study of cytomegalovirus exposure and HLA in healthy donors. The PCR was carried out with 60 Vbeta primers and 13 Jbeta primers. TCRdb's table, derived via immunoSEQ multiplex PCR, lists solely in-frame clones and lacks some. The sample has about 160,000 clones, around 85% seen once. Sequences were obtained from PBMCs. The receptors derive from a woman younger than 45 in good health and CMV-seronegative.

V is TRBV19 and J is TRBJ1-2; D call uncertain. The V end was cut by 3 bases, the J end by 1 base, with 9 bases between. The CDR3 loop spans 14 amino acids. Germline V gives CDR1 LNHDA, CDR2 SQIVND (reference sequence). This chain's CDR3 is CASSIQASNYGYTF. The CDR3 nucleotides are TGTGCCAGTAGTATTCAGGCCAGTAACTATGGCTACACCTTC.

V gene TRBV10-2 combines with J gene TRBJ1-2; TRBD1 agrees at 8 bases. Germline V gene sequence: CDR1 WSHSY, CDR2 SAAADI. CDR3 length: 12 residues. V lost 4 bases to trimming and J lost 8 bases; unmatched junction nucleotides: 3. The DNA of the CDR3 is TGCGCCAGCAGTGTAACAGGGGGAGGCTACACCTTC. It specifies CASSVTGGGYTF.

In its sample, this clone was seen once. The rearrangement uses TRBV12-2 and TRBJ1-2; the table's D call, TRBD1, was not checked against the DNA. TRBV12-2 is flagged as a pseudogene. The CDR3 is 16 amino acids. CDR3 sequence reads: CASRLDSPALSYGYTF. CDR3 nucleotide sequence: TGTGCAAGTCGCTTGGACAGCCCGGCTCTCTCCTATGGCTACACCTTC.

The CDR3 coding sequence is TGTGCCAGCAGTTTATGGCGGGCTGGGCAAGAGACCCAGTACTTC. It translates to CASSLWRAGQETQYF. The chain carries TRBV28 and TRBJ2-5; D may be TRBD2 (5 bases). CDR3 length equals 15 residues. The V and J ends lost 0 bases and 2 bases respectively, with 10 bases between them. In germline, CDR1 is MDHEN, CDR2 SYDVKM. The full variable domain, its missing parts supplied by reference TRBV28 and TRBJ2-5, is DVKVTQSSRYLVKRTGEKVFLECVQDMDHENMFWYRQDPGLGLRLIYFSYDVKMKEKGDIPEGYSVSREKKERFSLILESASTNQTSMYLCASSLWRAGQETQYFGPGTRLLVL.

V usage is TRBV5-6 and J usage is TRBJ2-7; D possibly corresponds to TRBD2 (6 bases). Germline V gives CDR1 SGHDT, CDR2 YYEEEE. The V gene lost 0 bases and the J gene lost 5 bases, with 15 bases spanning the gap. CDR3 size: 15 residues. CDR3 DNA sequence: TGTGCCAGCAGCTTGGGTGCGGGAAGCCCCCACGAGCAGTACTTC. It codes for CASSLGAGSPHEQYF.

This clone has more than one count but fewer than ten. The chain carries TRBV4-1 and TRBJ2-3; D gene ambiguous. CDR3 length equals 12 residues. Germline V gene sequence: CDR1 MGHRA, CDR2 YSYEKL. V shed 3 bases and J shed 7 bases, with 8 bases lying between them. This CDR3 is CASSQERYTQYF. DNA for the CDR3: TGCGCCAGCAGCCAGGAGCGATATACGCAGTATTTT.

CDR3 sequence: CASSYGGSGTHTGELFF. In nucleotides, the CDR3 is TGCGCCAGCAGCTATGGGGGTAGCGGGACCCACACCGGGGAGCTGTTTTTT. V gene TRBV5-1 combines with J gene TRBJ2-2, with TRBD2 matching over 8 bases. Germline V gene data show CDR1 as SGHRS and CDR2 as YFSETQ. The CDR3 spans 17 residues. J gave up 3 bases and V 3 bases, and 10 bases lay outside the gene matches.

The genes are TRBV28 and TRBJ1-2, with D tentatively TRBD1 (5 bases). The V gene's germline CDR1 is MDHEN and CDR2 SYDVKM. The V and J ends lost 3 bases and 5 bases respectively, with 13 bases between them. The CDR3 has 14 amino acids. Written as DNA, the CDR3 is TGTGCCAGCAGTTTTCTACAGGCGGGGTATGGCTACACCTTC. Translated: CASSFLQAGYGYTF.

The CDR3 reads CASSPGTIQETQYF. The CDR3 DNA follows: TGTGCCAGCAGCCCGGGGACAATCCAAGAGACCCAGTACTTC. V is TRBV7-2 and J is TRBJ2-5, with a possible D match to TRBD1 (6 bases). This CDR3 spans 14 amino acids. Germline assignment: CDR1 SGHTA and CDR2 FQGNSA. Trimming removed 5 bases at V and 1 base at J, with 11 bases between.

The chain is built from TRBV9 and TRBJ2-1, with 11 nucleotides matching TRBD2. Germline-derived CDR1 and CDR2 are SGDLS and YYNGEE. Losses at the gene ends were 0 bases for V and 6 bases for J; bases not matched to a gene: 2. The CDR3 is made up of 15 amino acids. The CDR3 DNA is TGTGCCAGCAGCGTAGGGCTAGCGGGAGGCAATGAGCAGTTCTTC. Residues: CASSVGLAGGNEQFF.

V is TRBV2 and J is TRBJ1-2, with 7 bases lining up with TRBD1. This CDR3 spans 13 amino acids. V lost 10 bases to trimming and J lost 5 bases; unmatched junction nucleotides: 10. CDR1 and CDR2 from the germline V gene are SNHLY and FYNNEI. The chain's CDR3 is CAIRDRDTYGYTF. CDR3 coding DNA: TGTGCCATCAGAGACAGGGACACTTATGGCTACACCTTC.

The V call is TRBV7-9, the J call TRBJ1-2; 7 bases line up with TRBD1. The junction had 5 bases not matched to a gene; V was cut back by 0 bases and J by 10 bases. This CDR3 has 13 amino acids. The V gene's germline CDR1 is SEHNR and CDR2 FQNEAQ (reference sequence). CDR3: CASSLAPQGDYTF. The CDR3 nucleotides read TGTGCCAGCAGCTTAGCGCCTCAGGGGGACTACACCTTC.

Comments on this clone: The junction shows a germline mismatch at one end, possibly a read error. The chain links TRBV11-2 to TRBJ2-7; 8 positions match TRBD1. The germline V gene has CDR1 SGHAT and CDR2 FQNNGV. The CDR3 totals 17 residues. The CDR3: CASSLERATGDSYEQYF. Here the CDR3 DNA reads TGTGCCAGCAGCCTAGAACGGGCGACAGGGGATTCCTACGAGCAGTACTTC.

The rearrangement links TRBV20-1 to TRBJ2-5; TRBD1 might be the D (6 bases). The ends were cut back, 4 bases at V and 3 bases at J, with 6 bases in the middle. CDR3 size: 11 residues. Looked up from germline, CDR1 is DFQATT and CDR2 is SNEGSKA (reference sequence). CDR3 nucleotides: TGCAGTGCTAACAGGGAAGAGACCCAGTACTTC. Its translation is CSANREETQYF.

This chain joins TRBV7-8 and TRBJ1-2; no reliable D call. Germline V gene lookup returns CDR1 SGHVS and CDR2 FQNEAQ. Trimming took off 3 bases at V and 2 bases at J, with 10 bases between the two ends. This CDR3 spans 14 amino acids. In DNA, the CDR3 is TGTGCCAGCAGCTTGAGGGAGGGCAACTATGGCTACACCTTC. It yields the protein CASSLREGNYGYTF.

V and J are TRBV6-5 and TRBJ2-2; 9 bases are a match to TRBD2. The CDR3 consists of 16 residues. The V segment lost 1 base and the J segment 3 bases; nucleotides outside the gene matches: 3. The V gene's germline CDR1 is MNHEY and CDR2 SVGAGI. The chain's CDR3 is CASSYYSGSHTGELFF. CDR3 in DNA: TGTGCCAGCAGTTACTATAGCGGGAGCCACACCGGGGAGCTGTTTTTT.

The J gene is TRBJ2-7, the V gene TRBV5-1, with TRBD1 matching 8 bases. The CDR3 covers 15 residues. From germline, CDR1 is SGHRS and CDR2 YFSETQ. V trimming: 4 bases; J trimming: 4 bases; junction bases outside the gene matches: 10. The CDR3 is CASSLDRGPSYEQYF. DNA for the CDR3: TGCGCCAGCAGCCTTGACAGGGGTCCCAGTTACGAGCAGTACTTC.

A remark on this clone: Other DNA sequences in this sample translate to the same CDR3. V is TRBV27 and J is TRBJ1-5; tentatively, D is TRBD1 (6 bases). Germline lookup yields CDR1 MNHEY and CDR2 SMNVEV (reference sequence). Trimming removed 2 bases at V and 3 bases at J, with 8 bases between. CDR3 length equals 14 residues. CDR3 protein: CASSLQGINQPQHF. The CDR3 region has the DNA TGTGCCAGCAGTTTACAGGGGATCAATCAGCCCCAGCATTTT.